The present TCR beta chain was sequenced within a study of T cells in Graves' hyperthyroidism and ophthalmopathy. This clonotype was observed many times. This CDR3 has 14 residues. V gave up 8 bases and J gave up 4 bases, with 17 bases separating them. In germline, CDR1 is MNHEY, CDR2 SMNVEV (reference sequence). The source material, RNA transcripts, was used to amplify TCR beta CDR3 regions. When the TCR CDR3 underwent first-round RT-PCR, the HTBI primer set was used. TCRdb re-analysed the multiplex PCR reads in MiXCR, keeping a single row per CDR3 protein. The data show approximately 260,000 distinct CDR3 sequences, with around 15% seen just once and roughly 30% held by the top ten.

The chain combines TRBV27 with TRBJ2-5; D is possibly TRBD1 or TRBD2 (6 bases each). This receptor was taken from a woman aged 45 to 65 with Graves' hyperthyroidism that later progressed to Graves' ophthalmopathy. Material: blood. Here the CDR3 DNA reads TGTGCCAGCTGGGGGGCCGGGGTACGAGAGACCCAGTACTTC. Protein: CASWGAGVRETQYF.